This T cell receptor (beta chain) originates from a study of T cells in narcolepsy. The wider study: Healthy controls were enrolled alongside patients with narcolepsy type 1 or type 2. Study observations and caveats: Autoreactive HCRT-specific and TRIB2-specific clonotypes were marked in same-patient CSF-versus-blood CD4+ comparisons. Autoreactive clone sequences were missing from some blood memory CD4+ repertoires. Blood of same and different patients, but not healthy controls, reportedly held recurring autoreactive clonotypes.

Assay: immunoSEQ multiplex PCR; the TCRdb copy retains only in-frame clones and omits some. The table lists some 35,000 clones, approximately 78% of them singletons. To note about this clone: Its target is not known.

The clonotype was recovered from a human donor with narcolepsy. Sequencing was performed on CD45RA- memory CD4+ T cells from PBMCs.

The CDR3 spells CASSRQNGYTF. In DNA, the CDR3 is TGTGCCAGCAGTCGGCAAAATGGCTACACCTTC. This sequence joins TRBV2 and TRBJ1-2; D remains unclear. Per the germline V gene, CDR1 is SNHLY and CDR2 is FYNNEI. V was pared by 5 bases and J by 6 bases, with 7 bases between. The CDR3 totals 11 residues.